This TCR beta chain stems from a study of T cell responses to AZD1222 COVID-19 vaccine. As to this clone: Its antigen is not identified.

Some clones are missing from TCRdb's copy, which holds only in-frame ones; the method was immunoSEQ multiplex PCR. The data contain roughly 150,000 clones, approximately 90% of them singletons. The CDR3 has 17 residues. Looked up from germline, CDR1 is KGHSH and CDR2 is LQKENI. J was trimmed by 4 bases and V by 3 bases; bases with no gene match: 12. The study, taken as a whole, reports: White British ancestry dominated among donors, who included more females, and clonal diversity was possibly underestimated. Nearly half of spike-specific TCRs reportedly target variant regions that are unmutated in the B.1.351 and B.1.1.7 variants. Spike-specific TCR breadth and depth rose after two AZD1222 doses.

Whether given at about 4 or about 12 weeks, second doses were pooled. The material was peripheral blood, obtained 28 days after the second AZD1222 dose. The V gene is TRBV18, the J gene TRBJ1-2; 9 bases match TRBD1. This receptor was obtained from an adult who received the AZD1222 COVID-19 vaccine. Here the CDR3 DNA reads TGTGCCAGCTCACCTCCGGGACAGGGAGGGTTTGGCTATGGCTACACCTTC. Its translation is CASSPPGQGGFGYGYTF.